Presented here are 2 T cell receptor beta chains from one specimen sequenced in a study of blood T cell repertoires in COVID-19. Method: immunoSEQ multiplex PCR; TCRdb's copy keeps in-frame clones and lacks some. Among 300,000 to 400,000 clones listed, roughly 89% were seen once. Sample: PBMCs or T cells enriched from blood (not recorded which). These receptors originate from a man in his 60s who had recovered from COVID-19.

The J gene is TRBJ2-5, the V gene TRBV28, with 9 bases lining up with TRBD2. The CDR3 contains 14 residues. Germline V gives CDR1 MDHEN, CDR2 SYDVKM. V trimming: 2 bases; J trimming: 5 bases; junction bases outside the gene matches: 3. The DNA of the CDR3 is TGTGCCAGCAGTTTACCTAGCGGGGCGGAGACCCAGTACTTC. Translated, it gives CASSLPSGAETQYF.

J is TRBJ2-7 and V is TRBV4-1, with 12 bases lining up with TRBD2. Germline CDR1 is MGHRA and CDR2 is YSYEKL. Losses at the gene ends were 4 bases for V and 1 base for J; bases not matched to a gene: 5. The CDR3 spans 16 residues. This CDR3 reads CASSRQTSGGSYEQYF. The CDR3 DNA is TGCGCCAGCAGCCGCCAGACTAGCGGGGGATCCTACGAGCAGTACTTC.